One sample yielded the 27 T cell receptor beta chains listed below, sequenced in a study of identical twins. TCRdb recomputed calls from the 5' RACE reads with MiXCR, one row per CDR3 protein. Here the sample spans 540,000 or so distinct CDR3 sequences, 20% to 25% being singletons. These data were likewise used in another study, on yellow fever vaccine responses in identical twins.

Sequencing input: CD4+ T cells sorted from blood. The receptors stem from a woman younger than 35 in good health.

This clonotype was counted a few times. J is TRBJ1-2 and V is TRBV3-1, with unresolved D. The germline V and J ends were trimmed by 0 bases and 2 bases, with 7 bases remaining between them. This CDR3 is 14 amino acids long. Germline V gene sequence: CDR1 LGHDT, CDR2 YNNKEL (reference sequence). The CDR3 DNA follows: TGTGCCAGCAGCCAAGACCCAGGAAACTATGGCTACACCTTC. It translates to CASSQDPGNYGYTF. Full variable domain (remainder filled in from reference TRBV3-1 and TRBJ1-2): DTAVSQTPKYLVTQMGNDKSIKCEQNLGHDTMYWYKQDSKKFLKIMFSYNNKELIINETVPNRFSPKSPDKAHLNLHINSLELGDSAVYFCASSQDPGNYGYTFGSGTRLTVV.

The chain is built from TRBV7-3 and TRBJ2-1; unclear D gene. The CDR3 is 15 amino acids. Trimming removed 4 bases from V and 0 bases from J, with 10 bases in between. Looked up from germline, CDR1 is SGHTA and CDR2 is FQGTGA. The CDR3 here is CASSSAESSYNEQFF. DNA for the CDR3: TGTGCCAGCAGCTCCGCGGAGAGCTCCTACAATGAGCAGTTCTTC.

In this sample, this clonotype turned up a few times. The rearrangement uses TRBV13 and TRBJ2-5; 13 bases match TRBD2. CDR1 and CDR2 from the germline V gene are PRHDT and FYEKMQ (reference sequence). This CDR3 spans 16 amino acids. J lost 4 bases, V lost 1 base, and 3 bases had no gene match. The CDR3 region has the DNA TGTGCCAGCAGCTTAGTGGGACTAGCGGGATCAGAGACCCAGTACTTC. This sequence encodes CASSLVGLAGSETQYF.

DNA for the CDR3: TGTGCCAGCAGTGCCGGGACAGGGTCTGGAAACACCATATATTTT. Amino acids: CASSAGTGSGNTIYF. The rearrangement uses TRBV25-1 and TRBJ1-3, with 9 nucleotides matching TRBD1. V shed 4 bases and J 1 base; nucleotides not matched to a gene: 2. Germline V gene sequence: CDR1 MGHDK, CDR2 SYGVNS. This CDR3 is built from 15 residues.

The V and J genes are TRBV4-1 and TRBJ2-5; the match to TRBD2 covers 7 bases. Germline V CDR1 and CDR2: MGHRA, YSYEKL. V dropped 4 bases and J dropped 5; count of bases not matched to a gene: 19. The CDR3 spans 18 residues. Written as DNA, the CDR3 is TGCGCCAGCAGCCCTCTCGGTCAGGGAGGGTCATCACGGGAGACCCAGTACTTC. Its translation: CASSPLGQGGSSRETQYF.

This clonotype was observed a few times. CDR3 DNA sequence: TGTGCCAGCATCTTGGGAGGGTTGGTCGACGAGCAGTACGTC. Translating gives CASILGGLVDEQYV. V gene TRBV27 combines with J gene TRBJ2-7; 7 bases are shared with TRBD2. V gave up 7 bases and J gave up 5 bases; unmatched junction bases: 11. Germline V gene data show CDR1 as MNHEY and CDR2 as SMNVEV (reference sequence). The CDR3 is 14 residues long.

This rearrangement joins TRBV5-1 to TRBJ2-1; TRBD1 matches at 9 bases. Looked up from germline, CDR1 is SGHRS and CDR2 is YFSETQ. J was trimmed by 7 bases and V by 2 bases; bases with no gene match: 13. The CDR3 runs 17 residues. The CDR3 spells CASSFPRAQGAWNEQFF. DNA of the CDR3: TGCGCCAGCAGCTTTCCTCGGGCACAGGGGGCTTGGAATGAGCAGTTCTTC.

The chain couples TRBV7-6 to TRBJ2-5; 7 nucleotides align to TRBD1. V lost 1 base and J lost 7; bases outside the gene matches: 3. The germline V gene encodes CDR1 SGHVS and CDR2 FNYEAQ. The CDR3 is 13 amino acids. CDR3 sequence reads: CASSLEGAGTQYF. CDR3 DNA sequence: TGTGCCAGCAGCTTAGAGGGGGCTGGGACCCAGTACTTC.

The genes are TRBV7-2 and TRBJ2-2; no definite D call. This CDR3 comprises 17 residues. Trimming removed 5 bases at V and 3 bases at J, with 19 bases between. The germline V gene encodes CDR1 SGHTA and CDR2 FQGNSA. The CDR3 here is CASSKLAFRAYTGELFF. The DNA for the CDR3 is TGTGCCAGCAGCAAATTAGCCTTCCGGGCGTACACCGGGGAGCTGTTTTTT.

This sequence joins TRBV5-1 and TRBJ2-1, with 8 bases aligning to TRBD2. The CDR3 is made up of 15 amino acids. J gave up 5 bases and V 0 bases, and 4 bases lay outside the gene matches. Germline V gives CDR1 SGHRS, CDR2 YFSETQ. The CDR3 loop reads CASSLGGLGDNEQFF. DNA for the CDR3: TGCGCCAGCAGCTTGGGGGGACTAGGGGACAATGAGCAGTTCTTC.

The rearrangement joins TRBV5-5 to TRBJ2-5; 7 positions match TRBD2. Trimming removed 4 bases from V and 1 base from J; junction bases left unmatched: 7. The CDR3 extends over 15 amino acids. The germline V gene has CDR1 SGHKS and CDR2 YYEKEE (reference sequence). In DNA, the CDR3 is TGTGCCAGCAGCCGAGACGGGGGGATCCAAGAGACCCAGTACTTC. Its protein product is CASSRDGGIQETQYF.

In its sample, this clonotype was seen a few times. The V gene is TRBV6-1, the J gene TRBJ2-2, with a possible D match to TRBD2 (7 bases). CDR1 and CDR2 from the germline V gene are MNHNS and SASEGT. V was clipped by 0 bases and J by 5 bases, with 13 bases between them. This CDR3 region has 16 residues. The CDR3 nucleotides are TGTGCCAGCAGTGAAGCCCGGGGGGCTCGTACCGGGGAGCTGTTTTTT. This codes for CASSEARGARTGELFF.

This clonotype has only a few counts. This sequence joins TRBV4-2 and TRBJ2-1, with D perhaps matching TRBD2 (5 bases). The V gene's germline CDR1 is LGHNA and CDR2 YNFKEQ. CDR3 size: 16 residues. Deletions cut 1 base from V and 0 bases from J, with 10 bases between. This CDR3 reads CASSQALATSYNEQFF. The DNA for the CDR3 is TGTGCCAGCAGCCAAGCTTTAGCGACCTCCTACAATGAGCAGTTCTTC.

This clonotype has only a few counts. V and J are TRBV11-3 and TRBJ2-4, with D perhaps TRBD2 (6 bases). Trimming took 5 bases from V and 8 from J, leaving 13 bases between them. This CDR3 spans 13 amino acids. Per the germline V gene, CDR1 is SGHNT and CDR2 is YENEEA. In DNA form, the CDR3 reads TGTGCCAGCAGCCCTAGGTGGGGGGACATTCAGTACTTC. Residues: CASSPRWGDIQYF. The entire variable domain, with the rest obtained from reference TRBV11-3 and TRBJ2-4, is as follows: EAGVVQSPRYKIIEKKQPVAFWCNPISGHNTLYWYLQNLGQGPELLIRYENEEAVDDSQLPKDRFSAERLKGVDSTLKIQPAELGDSAVYLCASSPRWGDIQYFGAGTRLSVL.

The chain carries TRBV29-1 and TRBJ2-5; the D gene could be TRBD1 or TRBD2 (5 bases each). With 6 bases removed from V and 4 bases from J, the gap between germline ends came to 18 bases. Germline CDR1 is SQVTM and CDR2 is ANQGSEA. This CDR3 spans 14 amino acids. DNA for the CDR3: TGCAGCGTAGCAGGTCACGGGGCGGGAGAGACCCAGTACTTC. The encoded protein is CSVAGHGAGETQYF.

This clonotype has more than one count but fewer than ten. This chain links TRBV5-1 with TRBJ1-5; perhaps TRBD1 as D (6 bases). The germline V gene has CDR1 SGHRS and CDR2 YFSETQ. The CDR3 is 15 amino acids. The V end lost 0 bases, the J end lost 4 bases, and 11 bases lay between the germline ends. The CDR3 sequence: CASSLEGVPNQPQHF. The CDR3 DNA sequence: TGCGCCAGCAGCTTGGAGGGGGTCCCAAATCAGCCCCAGCATTTT.

The rearrangement uses TRBV4-2 and TRBJ1-2; D gene ambiguous. V lost 5 bases and J 0 bases, leaving 10 bases between the germline ends. There are 14 residues in the CDR3. Germline-derived CDR1 and CDR2 are LGHNA and YNFKEQ. The CDR3 protein is CASSSDRSNYGYTF. CDR3 coding DNA: TGTGCCAGCAGCTCGGACCGCTCTAACTATGGCTACACCTTC.

This clonotype was seen a handful of times. This chain joins TRBV11-2 and TRBJ1-5; a weak D match, TRBD1 (5 bases). V was shortened by 5 bases and J by 7 bases, with 21 bases between the two germline ends. Germline loops: CDR1 SGHAT, CDR2 FQNNGV. There are 16 residues in the CDR3. The CDR3 spells CASSQGAKGLRQPQHF. The DNA of the CDR3 is TGTGCCAGCAGCCAGGGCGCAAAGGGATTAAGGCAGCCCCAGCATTTT.

There are a few counts of this clonotype. The rearrangement joins TRBV12-3 or TRBV12-4 to TRBJ2-2, with D unresolved. V lost 2 bases and J lost 11, with 9 bases in between. This CDR3 spans 12 amino acids. The CDR3 loop reads CASSLQRDELFF. CDR3 nucleotide sequence: TGTGCCAGCAGTTTACAAAGGGATGAGCTGTTTTTT.

The rearrangement links TRBV7-2 to TRBJ2-1, with 14 bases lining up with TRBD2. Losses at the gene ends were 4 bases for V and 8 bases for J; bases not matched to a gene: 4. This CDR3 has 15 residues. The germline V gene has CDR1 SGHTA and CDR2 FQGNSA. CDR3: CASSSGLAGVYEQFF. The DNA for the CDR3 is TGTGCCAGCAGCTCGGGACTAGCGGGAGTGTATGAGCAGTTCTTC.

This clonotype was observed at least ten times. This chain uses TRBV2 with TRBJ2-2, with 7 bases that match TRBD1. V was pared by 7 bases and J by 8 bases, with 4 bases of the junction left unmatched. The CDR3 spans 12 residues. Per germline, CDR1 SNHLY and CDR2 FYNNEI. CDR3 region: CASTTGVGELFF. The CDR3 coding sequence is TGTGCCAGCACCACAGGGGTGGGGGAGCTGTTTTTT. The entire variable domain, with the rest obtained from reference TRBV2 and TRBJ2-2, is as follows: EPEVTQTPSHQVTQMGQEVILRCVPISNHLYFYWYRQILGQKVEFLVSFYNNEISEKSEIFDDQFSVERPDGSNFTLKIRSTKLEDSAMYFCASTTGVGELFFGEGSRLTVL.

The table lists this clonotype with a few counts. The chain has TRBV4-1 and TRBJ1-1; unclear D gene. CDR1 is MGHRA and CDR2 is YSYEKL in the germline V gene. V lost 5 bases and J 0 bases, leaving 16 bases between the germline ends. This CDR3 comprises 16 residues. CDR3 bases: TGCGCCAGCAGCGACTCACGTATACCCATGAACACTGAAGCTTTCTTT. It specifies CASSDSRIPMNTEAFF.

The rearrangement uses TRBV9 and TRBJ2-1; D is undetermined. The V gene lost 0 bases and the J gene lost 5 bases, with 6 bases spanning the gap. Germline V gives CDR1 SGDLS, CDR2 YYNGEE. The CDR3 runs 13 residues. CDR3 sequence: CASSVAHNNEQFF. In nucleotides, the CDR3 is TGTGCCAGCAGCGTAGCTCACAACAATGAGCAGTTCTTC.

This rearrangement joins TRBV20-1 to TRBJ2-3; tentatively, D is TRBD2 (6 bases). CDR1 and CDR2 from the germline V gene are DFQATT and SNEGSKA (reference sequence). Trimming removed 3 bases from V and 2 bases from J, with 21 bases in between. The CDR3 runs to 17 residues. The CDR3 nucleotides are TGCAGTGCTAGCGGCCCCTTGGGGGGAACTCTCACAGATACGCAGTATTTT. Translation: CSASGPLGGTLTDTQYF.

This sequence joins TRBV9 and TRBJ2-3, with D hard to call. The CDR3 sequence is 13 residues long. V lost 1 base and J lost 2, with 5 bases in between. From germline, CDR1 is SGDLS and CDR2 YYNGEE. CDR3 DNA sequence: TGTGCCAGCAGCGTACTTATCACAGATACGCAGTATTTT. It translates to CASSVLITDTQYF.

This clonotype has a handful of counts. The chain employs TRBV15 and TRBJ2-2; D call uncertain. This CDR3 region has 14 residues. V dropped 5 bases and J dropped 5 bases, with 12 bases sitting between them. Germline assignment: CDR1 LNHNV and CDR2 YYDKDF (reference sequence). The CDR3, as DNA: TGTGCCACCAGCCGACAAAGTGGGACCGGGGAGCTGTTTTTT. Translated, it gives CATSRQSGTGELFF. The full variable domain, completed using reference TRBV15 and TRBJ2-2, is DAMVIQNPRYQVTQFGKPVTLSCSQTLNHNVMYWYQQKSSQAPKLLFHYYDKDFNNEADTPDNFQSRRPNTSFCFLDIRSPGLGDTAMYLCATSRQSGTGELFFGEGSRLTVL.

The chain carries TRBV5-1 and TRBJ2-3, with 8 nucleotides matching TRBD2. This CDR3 has 17 amino acids. V gave up 4 bases and J gave up 1 base; unmatched junction bases: 11. CDR1 SGHRS and CDR2 YFSETQ come from the germline V gene. The CDR3 region is CASSPGLGRFGTDTQYF. The CDR3 DNA reads as TGCGCCAGCAGCCCGGGACTAGGGAGATTTGGCACAGATACGCAGTATTTT. The entire variable domain, with the rest obtained from reference TRBV5-1 and TRBJ2-3, is as follows: KAGVTQTPRYLIKTRGQQVTLSCSPISGHRSVSWYQQTPGQGLQFLFEYFSETQRNKGNFPGRFSGRQFSNSRSEMNVSTLELGDSALYLCASSPGLGRFGTDTQYFGPGTRLTVL.